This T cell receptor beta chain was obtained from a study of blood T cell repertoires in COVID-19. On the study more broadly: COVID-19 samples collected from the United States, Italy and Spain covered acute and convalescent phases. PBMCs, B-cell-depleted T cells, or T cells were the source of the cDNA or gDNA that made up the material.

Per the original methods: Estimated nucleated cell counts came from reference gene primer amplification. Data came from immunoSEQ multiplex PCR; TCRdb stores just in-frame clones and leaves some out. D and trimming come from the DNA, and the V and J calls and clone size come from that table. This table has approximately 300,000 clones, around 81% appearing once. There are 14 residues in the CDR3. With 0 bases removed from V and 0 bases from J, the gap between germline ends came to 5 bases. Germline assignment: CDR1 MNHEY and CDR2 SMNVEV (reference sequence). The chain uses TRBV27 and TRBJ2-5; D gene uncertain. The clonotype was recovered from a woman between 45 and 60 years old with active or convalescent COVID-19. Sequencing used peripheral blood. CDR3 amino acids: CASSLSPNQETQYF. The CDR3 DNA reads TGTGCCAGCAGTTTATCCCCTAACCAAGAGACCCAGTACTTC.